These T cell receptor beta chains were read from a single sample in a study of response to subunit inactivated influenza vaccine. TCRdb reprocessed the RT-PCR reads via MiXCR and lists one record per CDR3 protein. In the table there are 860,000 or so distinct CDR3 sequences, approximately 22% of which are singletons. This material consisted of PBMCs from blood, taken 5 days after vaccination. The receptors shown here come from a man in his fifties or sixties who received an inactivated influenza vaccine. The CDR3 runs from the conserved cysteine through the conserved F or W. A D gene is named only where the DNA matches it firmly.

v_call	d_call	j_call	cdr3_aa
TRBV7-9	NA	TRBJ1-6	CASSERSGISPLHF
TRBV2	TRBD1	TRBJ1-5	CAIPRGKPQHF
TRBV4-2	NA	TRBJ1-2	CASSEPGPGYTF
TRBV6-2/TRBV6-3	NA	TRBJ1-2	CASKTANYGYTF
TRBV5-1	NA	TRBJ2-3	CASSPGTDTDTQYF
TRBV10-1	TRBD1	TRBJ2-7	CASSASRDRGVGQYF
TRBV7-2	NA	TRBJ2-3	CASSASGITDTQYF
TRBV20-1	NA	TRBJ1-2	CSASTGSTNYGYTF
TRBV20-1	TRBD2	TRBJ2-1	CSASGHLGGGALSEQFF
TRBV7-6	NA	TRBJ1-4	CASSPGTRANEKLFF
TRBV7-2	NA	TRBJ2-1	CASSLVGGISYNEQFF
TRBV12-3/TRBV12-4	TRBD1	TRBJ1-6	CASRPDRVNNSPLHF
TRBV5-1	NA	TRBJ2-2	CASSIRTKARTGELFF
TRBV20-1	NA	TRBJ1-1	CSARLFGPNTEAFF
TRBV5-6	TRBD2	TRBJ2-2	CARQREKNTGELFF
TRBV12-3/TRBV12-4	NA	TRBJ2-5	CASSRPTTRVSGETQYF
TRBV4-1	TRBD2	TRBJ2-1	CASSQDLAGGPYNEQFF
TRBV20-1	NA	TRBJ1-4	CSARRGASSSNEKLFF
TRBV6-2/TRBV6-3	TRBD2	TRBJ2-7	CASRGLAGSYEQYF
TRBV7-2	TRBD2	TRBJ2-7	CASSLGPSGNYEQYF
TRBV3-1	TRBD1	TRBJ2-5	CASSQLGQGEETQYF
TRBV5-6	TRBD2	TRBJ2-2	CASSLYRLAGGGTGELFF